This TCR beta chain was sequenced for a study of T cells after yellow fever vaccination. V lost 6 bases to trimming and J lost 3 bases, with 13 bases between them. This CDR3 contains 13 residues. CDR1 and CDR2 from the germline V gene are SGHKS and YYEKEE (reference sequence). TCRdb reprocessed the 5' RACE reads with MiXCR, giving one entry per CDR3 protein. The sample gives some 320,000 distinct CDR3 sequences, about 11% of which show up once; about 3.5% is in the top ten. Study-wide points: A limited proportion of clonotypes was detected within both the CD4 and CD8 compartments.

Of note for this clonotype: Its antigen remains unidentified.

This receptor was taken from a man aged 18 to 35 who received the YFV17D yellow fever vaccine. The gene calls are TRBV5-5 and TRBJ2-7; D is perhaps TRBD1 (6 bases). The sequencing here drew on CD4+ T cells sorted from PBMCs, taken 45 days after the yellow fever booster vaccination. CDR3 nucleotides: TGTGCCAGCACCAGGGGACCGAACTACGAGCAGTACGTC. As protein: CASTRGPNYEQYV.